The rows below give T cell receptor beta chains drawn from one sample of a study of OX40 agonist ivuxolimab in advanced cancers. TCRdb's table, derived via immunoSEQ multiplex PCR, lists solely in-frame clones and lacks some. The table records more than 30,000 clones, around 90% of them present only once. The sample here was CD4+ or CD8+ T cells sorted from blood, taken in a trial of the OX40 agonist ivuxolimab. These receptor sequences come from an adult with an advanced solid tumor such as melanoma, head and neck, liver or kidney cancer. Each CDR3 is given with its conserved first and last residue. D genes are given only for firm matches. A clone size is listed for some rows: how often the clone was seen (once, few, many), or a class if it is expanded.

TRBV28	NA	TRBJ2-3	TRBD2	TGTGCCAGCTCCTCCGGACTAGCGGGAGGGACAGATACGCAGTATTTT	CASSSGLAGGTDTQYF
TRBV27	NA	TRBJ2-7	NA	TGTGCCAGCAGTTTCGACCGAGCCTACGAGCAGTACTTC	CASSFDRAYEQYF
TRBV27	NA	TRBJ2-3	TRBD2	TGTGCCAGCAGTAGGGGGCTAGCGGGGGGCACAGATACGCAGTATTTT	CASSRGLAGGTDTQYF
TRBV5-4	NA	TRBJ1-6	NA	TGTGCCAGCAGCTTGGGGCAGGGAGACAATTCACCCCTCCACTTT	CASSLGQGDNSPLHF
TRBV9	NA	TRBJ2-5	NA	TGTGCCAGCTCCGGGACCGTAAGGACCCAGTACTTC	CASSGTVRTQYF
TRBV12-5	NA	TRBJ2-3	TRBD1	TGTGCTAGTGGTATGGGACAGCGGCAAGATACGCAGTATTTT	CASGMGQRQDTQYF
TRBV19	NA	TRBJ2-5	TRBD2	TGTGCCAGTAGTTTCGGAGGACTAGCGGGAGGCTGGGCAGAGACCCAGTACTTC	CASSFGGLAGGWAETQYF
TRBV5-1	NA	TRBJ1-2	NA	TGCGCCAGCAGCCCCCGGAGGGACACGGACTATGGCTACACCTTC	CASSPRRDTDYGYTF
TRBV9	few	TRBJ1-3	NA	TGTGCCAGCAGCGTGGACAGAGGAAACACCATATATTTT	CASSVDRGNTIYF
TRBV4-2	once	TRBJ2-2	TRBD2	TGTGCCAGCAGCCAAGATGGGCTAGCGGGGGGGCCCGCGGAGCTGTTTTTT	CASSQDGLAGGPAELFF
TRBV18	NA	TRBJ1-6	NA	TGTGCCAGCTCACCACAGGGGGATAATTCACCCCTCCACTTT	CASSPQGDNSPLHF
TRBV10-3	NA	TRBJ2-1	TRBD2	TGTGCCATCAGTGAGTCTTGGGGGACTAGCGGGACGGGCAATGAGCAGTTCTTC	CAISESWGTSGTGNEQFF
TRBV11-2	NA	TRBJ2-7	TRBD1	TGTGCCAGCAGCGAGACAGGGGGAAACTCCTACGAGCAGTACTTC	CASSETGGNSYEQYF
TRBV5-1	NA	TRBJ2-7	TRBD2	TGCGCCAGCAGCCCCTCGGGAGGCTCGACCTACGAGCAGTACTTC	CASSPSGGSTYEQYF
TRBV28	NA	TRBJ2-1	TRBD1	TGTGCCAGCAGTTGGACAGGGCATTTCCAAGATGAGCAGTTCTTC	CASSWTGHFQDEQFF
TRBV5-6	NA	TRBJ2-7	TRBD1	TGTGCCAGCAGCCCCGGGACAGCCACCTTCGAGCAGTACTTC	CASSPGTATFEQYF
TRBV5-1	NA	TRBJ2-5	NA	TGCGCCAGCAGCTTGAAAGGGGAGGAGACCCAGTACTTC	CASSLKGEETQYF
TRBV7-2	NA	TRBJ1-2	TRBD1	TGTGCCAGCAGCCTTATGACAGGGGACTATGGCTACACCTTC	CASSLMTGDYGYTF
TRBV29-1	NA	TRBJ1-2	TRBD1	TGCAGCGTTGCCCCAGGGGGCGGCTATGGCTACACCTTC	CSVAPGGGYGYTF
TRBV27	NA	TRBJ1-6	TRBD1	TGTGCCAGCAGTCGGGACAGAGATAATTCACCCCTCCACTTT	CASSRDRDNSPLHF
TRBV11-1	NA	TRBJ2-5	TRBD1	TGTGCCAGCAGCTCAGGGGGCTTGGAGACCCAGTACTTC	CASSSGGLETQYF
TRBV6-5	NA	TRBJ1-1	NA	TGTGCCAGCAGTCCCGACAGGCCTAAAAACACTGAAGCTTTCTTT	CASSPDRPKNTEAFF
TRBV5-1	NA	TRBJ2-4	NA	TGCGCCAGCCGGACTGACCCCGGGGGAGCCAAAAACATTCAGTACTTC	CASRTDPGGAKNIQYF
TRBV7-3	NA	TRBJ1-3	NA	TGTGCCAGCAGCTCGCACAAATACCCTGCAAACACCATATATTTT	CASSSHKYPANTIYF
TRBV6-5	NA	TRBJ2-5	TRBD1	TGTGCCAGCAGTTTAAGGGACAGGAACCAAGAGACCCAGTACTTC	CASSLRDRNQETQYF
TRBV5-6	NA	TRBJ2-7	TRBD2	TGTGCCAGCAGCTTGGGACCCCCCGCAGGGCCTAGCGGGGGTGAACGGTACTTC	CASSLGPPAGPSGGERYF
TRBV7-6	NA	TRBJ2-7	TRBD2	TGTGCCAGCAGCTCTCGACTAGCGGGGGCCCCGTCGGCCGAGCAGTACTTC	CASSSRLAGAPSAEQYF